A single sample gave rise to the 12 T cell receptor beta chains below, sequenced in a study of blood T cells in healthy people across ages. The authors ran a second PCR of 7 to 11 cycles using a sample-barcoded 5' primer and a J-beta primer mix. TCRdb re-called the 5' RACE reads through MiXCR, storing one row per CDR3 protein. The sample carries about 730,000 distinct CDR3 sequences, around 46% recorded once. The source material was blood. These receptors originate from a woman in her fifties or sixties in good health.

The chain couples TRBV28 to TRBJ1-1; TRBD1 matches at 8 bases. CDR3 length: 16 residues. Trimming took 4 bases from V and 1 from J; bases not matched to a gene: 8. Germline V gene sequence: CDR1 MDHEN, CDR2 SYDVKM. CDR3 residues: CASSYDPGTGNTEAFF. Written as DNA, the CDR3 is TGTGCCAGCAGTTACGATCCCGGGACAGGGAACACTGAAGCTTTCTTT. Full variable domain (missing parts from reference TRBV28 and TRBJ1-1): DVKVTQSSRYLVKRTGEKVFLECVQDMDHENMFWYRQDPGLGLRLIYFSYDVKMKEKGDIPEGYSVSREKKERFSLILESASTNQTSMYLCASSYDPGTGNTEAFFGQGTRLTVV.

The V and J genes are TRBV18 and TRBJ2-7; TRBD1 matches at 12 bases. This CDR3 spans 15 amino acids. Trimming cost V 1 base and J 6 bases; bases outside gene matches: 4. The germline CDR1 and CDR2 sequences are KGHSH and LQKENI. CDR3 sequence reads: CASSPLGQGASEQYF. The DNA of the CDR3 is TGTGCCAGCTCACCACTGGGACAGGGGGCCAGCGAGCAGTACTTC.

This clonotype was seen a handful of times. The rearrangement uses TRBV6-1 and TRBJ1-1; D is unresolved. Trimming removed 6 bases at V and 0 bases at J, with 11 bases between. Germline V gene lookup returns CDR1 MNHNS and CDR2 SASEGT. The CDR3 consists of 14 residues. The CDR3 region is CASRPLSLNTEAFF. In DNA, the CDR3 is TGTGCCAGCAGGCCCCTCTCTCTGAACACTGAAGCTTTCTTT.

CDR3 sequence reads: CASSKGGVGGDTQYF. In DNA form, the CDR3 reads TGTGCCAGCAGTAAGGGTGGGGTTGGAGGAGATACGCAGTATTTT. This chain uses TRBV6-2 or TRBV6-3 with TRBJ2-3, with D perhaps TRBD2 (5 bases). Deletions cut 5 bases from V and 5 bases from J, with 17 bases between. Germline assignment: CDR1 MNHEY and CDR2 SVGEGT. The CDR3 totals 15 residues.

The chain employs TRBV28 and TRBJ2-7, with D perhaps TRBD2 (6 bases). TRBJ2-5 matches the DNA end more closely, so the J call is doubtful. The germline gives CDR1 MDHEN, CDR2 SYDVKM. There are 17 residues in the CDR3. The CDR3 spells CASSPLGGVAIVETQYF. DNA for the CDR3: TGTGCCAGCAGCCCCTTGGGGGGAGTAGCGATTGTAGAGACCCAGTACTTC.

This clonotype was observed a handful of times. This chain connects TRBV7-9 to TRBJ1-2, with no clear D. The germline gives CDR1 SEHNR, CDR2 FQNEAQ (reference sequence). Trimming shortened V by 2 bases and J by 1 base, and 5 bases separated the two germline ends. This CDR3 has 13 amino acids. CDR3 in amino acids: CASSLSFNYGYTF. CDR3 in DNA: TGTGCCAGCAGCTTAAGCTTTAACTATGGCTACACCTTC. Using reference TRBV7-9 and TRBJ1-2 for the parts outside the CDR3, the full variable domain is DTGVSQNPRHKITKRGQNVTFRCDPISEHNRLYWYRQTLGQGPEFLTYFQNEAQLEKSRLLSDRFSAERPKGSFSTLEIQRTEQGDSAMYLCASSLSFNYGYTFGSGTRLTVV.

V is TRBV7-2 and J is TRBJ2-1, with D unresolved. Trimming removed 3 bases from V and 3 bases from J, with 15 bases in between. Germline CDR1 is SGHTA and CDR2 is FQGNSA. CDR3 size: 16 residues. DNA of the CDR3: TGTGCCAGCAGCTTTCGATTGAACCTTGGCTACAATGAGCAGTTCTTC. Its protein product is CASSFRLNLGYNEQFF.

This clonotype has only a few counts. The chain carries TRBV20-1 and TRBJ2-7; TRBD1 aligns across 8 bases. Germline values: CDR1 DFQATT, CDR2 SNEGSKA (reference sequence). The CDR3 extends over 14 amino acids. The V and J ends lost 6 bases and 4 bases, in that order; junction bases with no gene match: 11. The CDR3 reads CSATRTGKLYEQYF. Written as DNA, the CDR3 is TGCAGTGCCACCCGGACAGGGAAATTATACGAGCAGTACTTC.

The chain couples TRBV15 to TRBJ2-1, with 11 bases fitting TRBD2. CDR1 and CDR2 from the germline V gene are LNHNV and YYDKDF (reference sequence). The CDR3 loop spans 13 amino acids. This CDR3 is CATRLAGGQEQFF. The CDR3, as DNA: TGTGCGACCCGTCTAGCGGGAGGTCAGGAGCAGTTCTTC.

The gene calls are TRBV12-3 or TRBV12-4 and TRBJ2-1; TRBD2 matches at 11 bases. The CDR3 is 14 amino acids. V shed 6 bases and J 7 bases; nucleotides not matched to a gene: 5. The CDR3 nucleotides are TGTGCCAGCAGAGCAAGACTAGCGGGAAATGAGCAGTTCTTC. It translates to CASRARLAGNEQFF.

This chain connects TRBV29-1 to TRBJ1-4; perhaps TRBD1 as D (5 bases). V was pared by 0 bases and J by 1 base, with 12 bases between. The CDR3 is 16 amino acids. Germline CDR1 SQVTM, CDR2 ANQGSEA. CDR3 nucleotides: TGCAGCGTTGAAGATCCACTCAGGGAAACTAATGAAAAACTGTTTTTT. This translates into CSVEDPLRETNEKLFF.

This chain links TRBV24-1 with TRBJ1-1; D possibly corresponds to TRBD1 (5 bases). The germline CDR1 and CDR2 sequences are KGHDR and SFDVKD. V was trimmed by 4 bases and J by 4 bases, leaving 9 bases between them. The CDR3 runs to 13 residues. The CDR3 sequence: CATSDDSPTEAFF. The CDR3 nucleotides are TGTGCCACCAGTGACGACAGTCCCACTGAAGCTTTCTTT.